The T cell receptor beta chain described here comes from a study of cytomegalovirus exposure and HLA in healthy donors. Both 60 Vbeta primers and 13 Jbeta primers went into the PCR. Profiling relied on immunoSEQ multiplex PCR, and the TCRdb table lists in-frame clones only, not all of them. This listing includes around 140,000 clones. The CDR3 sequence is 15 residues long. V lost 5 bases and J lost 3, with 17 bases in between. Germline lookup yields CDR1 MDHEN and CDR2 SYDVKM. The rearrangement links TRBV28 to TRBJ2-7; perhaps TRBD1 as D (5 bases). Material: PBMCs. The sequence came from a male donor in good health and CMV-seronegative. CDR3 loop: CASSPRALPFYEQYF. CDR3 in DNA: TGTGCCAGCAGTCCCAGGGCTCTCCCCTTCTACGAGCAGTACTTC.